This TCR beta chain originates from a study of T cell responses to AZD1222 COVID-19 vaccine. Study-wide findings and caveats: Repertoire sampling was restricted to post-peak T cell response timepoints. Just a handful of people given AZD1222 tested seropositive at baseline.

Using immunoSEQ multiplex PCR, the repertoire was profiled, and TCRdb retains in-frame clones only, with some absent. The data contain about 120,000 clones, around 89% of them singletons. The V gene lost 7 bases and the J gene lost 2 bases, with 13 bases spanning the gap. The CDR3 runs to 13 residues. Germline V CDR1 and CDR2: SGDLS, YYNGEE. With respect to this clone: Its cognate antigen is unknown.

Sequences were derived from peripheral blood, sampled on day 0 of MenACWY control vaccination. The chain joins TRBV9 to TRBJ2-7; D gene unclear. The receptor was derived from an adult in good health. In DNA, the CDR3 is TGTGCCAGCTCCCGGGCAGGAGCCTACGAGCAGTACTTC. As protein: CASSRAGAYEQYF.